This TCR beta chain was identified during a study of shared clonotypes between healthy human individuals. Generated by immunoSEQ multiplex PCR, the TCRdb table keeps only in-frame clones and is missing some. The sample consists of approximately 620,000 clones, around 97% of them appearing once. CDR3 length: 13 residues. V lost 8 bases and J 1 base, leaving 11 bases between the germline ends. Germline lookup yields CDR1 SNHLY and CDR2 FYNNEI. The chain uses TRBV2 and TRBJ1-1; no clear D gene. Sequenced input: naive CD4+ T cells sorted from blood. Sample subset: CD45RA+ positively selected. This sequence originates from a woman between 25 and 40 years old in good health. Written as DNA, the CDR3 is TGTGCCAGCTTAGGCAGGCGGAACACTGAAGCTTTCTTT. This translates into CASLGRRNTEAFF. Combining the CDR3 with reference TRBV2 and TRBJ1-1 gives the whole variable domain EPEVTQTPSHQVTQMGQEVILRCVPISNHLYFYWYRQILGQKVEFLVSFYNNEISEKSEIFDDQFSVERPDGSNFTLKIRSTKLEDSAMYFCASLGRRNTEAFFGQGTRLTVV.